This T cell receptor (beta chain) was identified during a study of T cells in Graves' hyperthyroidism and ophthalmopathy. V trimming: 4 bases; J trimming: 6 bases; junction bases outside the gene matches: 9. Germline values: CDR1 SNHLY, CDR2 FYNNEI. The CDR3 spans 16 residues. Authors of the study amplified TCR beta CDR3 regions from RNA transcripts. The HTBI primer set was used in a first-round RT-PCR of the TCR CDR3. TCRdb recomputed calls from the multiplex PCR reads with MiXCR, one row per CDR3 protein. The sample includes 360,000 or so distinct CDR3 sequences, 13% to 15% of them seen just once. Many counts were recorded for this clonotype.

This receptor was identified in a woman aged 55-70 years with Graves' ophthalmopathy. The sequenced sample consisted of blood. The rearrangement joins TRBV2 to TRBJ1-6; 7 bases fit TRBD1. The CDR3 DNA is TGTGCCAGCAGTGTATTGGGGACAGAGCTTAATTCACCCCTCCACTTT. Protein product: CASSVLGTELNSPLHF. Looking up the rest from reference TRBV2 and TRBJ1-6 gives the full variable domain: EPEVTQTPSHQVTQMGQEVILRCVPISNHLYFYWYRQILGQKVEFLVSFYNNEISEKSEIFDDQFSVERPDGSNFTLKIRSTKLEDSAMYFCASSVLGTELNSPLHFGNGTRLTVT.